The source of this T cell receptor (beta chain) is a study of shared clonotypes between healthy human individuals. Study-level findings and limits: Represented diversity, genetic and exposure-history alike, was limited by few donors. Naive CD4 clonotype sharing across a few donors was about 5%.

The CDR3 has 17 amino acids. Unmatched junction bases numbered 13, after V lost 3 bases and J lost 3 bases. The germline CDR1 and CDR2 sequences are MNHEY and SMNVEV (reference sequence). Under the authors' procedure: Junction-only immunoSEQ sequences carried no quality scores, so filtering differed. Produced via immunoSEQ multiplex PCR; TCRdb's table is partial and in-frame only. V and J calls and clone size are copied from that table; D and trimming were computed from the DNA. The sample includes about 2.1 million clones, roughly 93% of them seen just once. CD45RO-negative CD8 cells positively selected for CCR7 made up the naive population, which excluded terminally differentiated effector memory CD45RA+ cells. On this clone: What it binds is not known.

This chain joins TRBV27 and TRBJ2-7; 8 nucleotides match TRBD1. The sequence was obtained from a man aged 18 to 29 in good health. Some clones in this sample may be carry-over from other donors' samples. The specimen sequenced was naive CD8+ T cells from PBMCs. This CDR3 reads CASSFYTPTGAIYEQYF. The CDR3 DNA is TGTGCCAGCAGTTTCTATACCCCGACAGGGGCTATCTACGAGCAGTACTTC.